The source of this T cell receptor beta chain is a study of T cell responses to AZD1222 COVID-19 vaccine. Some clones are missing from TCRdb's copy, which holds only in-frame ones; the method was immunoSEQ multiplex PCR. The data contain approximately 130,000 clones, 80% to 90% of them seen just once; the ten biggest clones take up about 9.5%. Germline V CDR1 and CDR2: SNHLY, FYNNEI. V was pared by 3 bases and J by 5 bases, with 7 bases between. The CDR3 has 13 residues. Study-level results: In all cases, repertoires were sampled only after the peak T cell response.

On this clone: The antigen is not known.

The input for sequencing was peripheral blood, taken 28 days after the second AZD1222 dose. The receptor was derived from an adult who received the AZD1222 COVID-19 vaccine. The rearrangement links TRBV2 to TRBJ1-4, with a possible D match to TRBD1 (6 bases). CDR3 protein: CASSEQGNEKLFF. CDR3 nucleotides: TGTGCCAGCAGTGAGCAGGGGAATGAAAAACTGTTTTTT.